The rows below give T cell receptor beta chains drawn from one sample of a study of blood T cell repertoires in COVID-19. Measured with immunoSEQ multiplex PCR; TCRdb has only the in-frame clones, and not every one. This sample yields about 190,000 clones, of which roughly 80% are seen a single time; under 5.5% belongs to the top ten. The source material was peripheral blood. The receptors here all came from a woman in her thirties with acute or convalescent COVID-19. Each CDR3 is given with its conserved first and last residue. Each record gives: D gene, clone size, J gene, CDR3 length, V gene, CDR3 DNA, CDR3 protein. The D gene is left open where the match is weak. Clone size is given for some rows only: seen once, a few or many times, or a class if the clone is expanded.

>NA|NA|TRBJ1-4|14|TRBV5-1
TGCGCCAGCAGCTCCCGGACAGAGGGTGAAAAACTGTTTTTT
CASSSRTEGEKLFF
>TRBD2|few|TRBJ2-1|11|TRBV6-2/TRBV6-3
TGTGCCAGCAGTCTAGCGGGAGAGCAGTTCTTC
CASSLAGEQFF
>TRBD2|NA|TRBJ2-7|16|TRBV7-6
TGTGCCAGCAGCTTAGAAGGACTAGCGGGAGGTTACGAGCAGTACTTC
CASSLEGLAGGYEQYF
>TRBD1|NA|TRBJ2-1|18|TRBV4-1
TGCGCCAGCAGCCAAGTCTTAGATTCAGTGACAGGGATCAATGAGCAGTTCTTC
CASSQVLDSVTGINEQFF
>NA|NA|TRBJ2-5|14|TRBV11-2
TGTGCCAGCAGCTCCTCCGGACTACAAGAGACCCAGTACTTC
CASSSSGLQETQYF
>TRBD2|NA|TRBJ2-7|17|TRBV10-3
TGTGCCATCAGTGTTGAGACTAGCGGGGTAAGCTCCTACGAGCAGTACTTC
CAISVETSGVSSYEQYF
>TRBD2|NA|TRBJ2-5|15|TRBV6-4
TGTGCCAGCAGTGACCGTGCGGGGGGGCTAGAGACCCAGTACTTC
CASSDRAGGLETQYF
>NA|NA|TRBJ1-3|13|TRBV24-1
TGTGCCACCAGCCCAGACTCTGGAAACACCATATATTTT
CATSPDSGNTIYF
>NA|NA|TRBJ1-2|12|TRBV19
TGTGCCAGTTCGGACAGTCTATATGGCTACACCTTC
CASSDSLYGYTF
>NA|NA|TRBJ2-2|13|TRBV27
TGTGCCAGCAGTTTATCCCTAACCGGGGAGCTGTTTTTT
CASSLSLTGELFF
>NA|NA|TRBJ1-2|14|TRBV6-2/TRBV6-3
TGTGCCAGCAGTTACCTCCTCCAGGGTCACGGCTACACCTTC
CASSYLLQGHGYTF
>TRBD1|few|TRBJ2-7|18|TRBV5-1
TGCGCCAGCAGCTTCAGGGGGCGCTTAACGCTAAGATCCTACGAGCAGTACTTC
CASSFRGRLTLRSYEQYF
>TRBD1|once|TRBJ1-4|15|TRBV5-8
TGTGCCAGCAGCTTGGGACAGGGAGGTTATGAAAAACTGTTTTTT
CASSLGQGGYEKLFF
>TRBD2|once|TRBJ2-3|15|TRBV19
TGTGCCAGTAGTATCTTTGCTAGCGGGACAGATACGCAGTATTTT
CASSIFASGTDTQYF
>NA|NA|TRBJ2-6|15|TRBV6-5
TGTGCCAGCACCGCAGATGCCTCTGGGGCCAACGTCCTGACTTTC
CASTADASGANVLTF
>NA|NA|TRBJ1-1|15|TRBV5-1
TGCGCCAGCAGCTTACTTAGGGAGAAGTGGACTGAAGCTTTCTTT
CASSLLREKWTEAFF
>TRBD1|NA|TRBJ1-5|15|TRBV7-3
TGTGCCAGCAGCAAGACAGGGGGCGCGGGTCAGCCCCAGCATTTT
CASSKTGGAGQPQHF
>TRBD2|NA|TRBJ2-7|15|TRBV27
TGTGCCAGCAGTTTCGGGGGGACTAGCGGTTACGAGCAGTACTTC
CASSFGGTSGYEQYF
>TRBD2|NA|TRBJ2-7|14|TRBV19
TGTGCCAGTACGGCGGGAGGGGACGCCTACGAGCAGTACTTC
CASTAGGDAYEQYF
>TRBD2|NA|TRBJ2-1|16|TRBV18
TGTGCCAGCTCACCATCTCGCGGGGGGGGATACAATGAGCAGTTCTTC
CASSPSRGGGYNEQFF
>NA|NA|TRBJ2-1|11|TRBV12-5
TGTGCTAGTGGTTTGCACTACGAGCAGTTCTTC
CASGLHYEQFF
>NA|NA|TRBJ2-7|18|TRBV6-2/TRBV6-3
TGTGCCAGCAGTTACTCCCCGGGTTGGAGAGGATATACCTACGAGCAGTACTTC
CASSYSPGWRGYTYEQYF
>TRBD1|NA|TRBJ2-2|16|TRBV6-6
TGTGCCAGCGCGGATGGCAGGGGGCCGAACACCGGGGAGCTGTTTTTT
CASADGRGPNTGELFF
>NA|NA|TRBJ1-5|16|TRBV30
TGTGCCTGGAGTGTTAGTTTGGCCAGGGATAATCAGCCCCAGCATTTT
CAWSVSLARDNQPQHF
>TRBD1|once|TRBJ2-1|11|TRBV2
TGTGCCAGCAGTCAACAGGGGGCGCGGTTCTTC
CASSQQGARFF
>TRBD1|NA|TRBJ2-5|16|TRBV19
TGTGCCAGTAGTCCGGACAGGGGGATCAGATCGGAGACCCAGTACTTC
CASSPDRGIRSETQYF
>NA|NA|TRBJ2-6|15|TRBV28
TGTGCCAGCCGGTCCGGGGGGCTTGGGGCCAACGTCCTGACTTTC
CASRSGGLGANVLTF
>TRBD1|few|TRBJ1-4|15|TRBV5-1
TGCGCCAGCAGCCGCAGCCCCCAGGGGGCTGAAAAACTGTTTTTT
CASSRSPQGAEKLFF
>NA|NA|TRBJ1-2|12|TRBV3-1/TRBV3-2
TGTGCCAGCAGCCAAGATCCCCTTTACTACACCTTC
CASSQDPLYYTF
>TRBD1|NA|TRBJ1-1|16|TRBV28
TGTGCCAGCAGCCGACCCGGGACAGGGATGAACACTGAAGCTTTCTTT
CASSRPGTGMNTEAFF
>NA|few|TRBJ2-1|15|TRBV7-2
TGTGCCAGCAGCTTATCGACCGGACTCGGCGGAGAGCAGTTCTTC
CASSLSTGLGGEQFF
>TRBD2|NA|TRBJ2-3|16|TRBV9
TGTGCCAGCAGCGTAGGAGCGCGGGAGCGCACAGATACGCAGTATTTT
CASSVGARERTDTQYF
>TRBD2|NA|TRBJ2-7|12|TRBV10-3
TGTGCCCCCAGAACTAGCGAGTACGAGCAGTACTTC
CAPRTSEYEQYF
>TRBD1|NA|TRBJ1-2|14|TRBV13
TGTGCCAGCAGCGGCAGGGACAGGGTATCTGGCTACACCTTC
CASSGRDRVSGYTF
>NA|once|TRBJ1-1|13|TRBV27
TGTGCCAGCAGTTTCGGAGGGAACACTGAAGCTTTCTTT
CASSFGGNTEAFF
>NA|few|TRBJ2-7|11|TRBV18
TGTGCCAGCTCCCCCACCTACGAGCAGTACTTC
CASSPTYEQYF
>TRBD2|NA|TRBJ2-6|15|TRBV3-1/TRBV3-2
TGTGCCAGCAGCCCTAGCGGCCGACAGGCCAACGTCCTGACTTTC
CASSPSGRQANVLTF
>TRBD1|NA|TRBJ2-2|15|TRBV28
TGTGCCAGCAGACCGGGACAGGGGAACACCGGGGAGCTGTTTTTT
CASRPGQGNTGELFF
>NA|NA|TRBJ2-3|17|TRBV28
TGTGCCAGCAGTGAGGGACAGAGTAACGTCCGGGGGAGGTTCTGTCATTTT
CASSEGQSNVRGRFCHF
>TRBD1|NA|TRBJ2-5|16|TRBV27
TGTGCCAGCAGTTTATCTTTCGGGACAGGAAAACAGACCCAGTACTTC
CASSLSFGTGKQTQYF
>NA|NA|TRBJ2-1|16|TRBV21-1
TGTGCCAGCAGCACCCCAGGGACTAGCGGGATGAGTGAGCAGTTCTTC
CASSTPGTSGMSEQFF
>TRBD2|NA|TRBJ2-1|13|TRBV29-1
TGCAGCGTTGAAGGAGCGGGAGGCAATGAGCAGTTCTTC
CSVEGAGGNEQFF
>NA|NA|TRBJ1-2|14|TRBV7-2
TGTGCCAGCAGCTCTGCGACAGGCAGCTATGGCTACACCTTC
CASSSATGSYGYTF
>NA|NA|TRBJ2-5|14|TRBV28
TGTGCCAGCATCCCTTGGGGGAGGAGGGAGACCCAGTACTTC
CASIPWGRRETQYF
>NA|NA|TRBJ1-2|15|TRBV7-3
TGTGCCAGCAGCGTAACCTCGACATCAAACTATGGCTACACCTTC
CASSVTSTSNYGYTF
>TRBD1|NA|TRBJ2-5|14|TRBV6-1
TGTGCCAGCAGTGAGGACAGGGTAAGAGAGACCCAGTACTTC
CASSEDRVRETQYF
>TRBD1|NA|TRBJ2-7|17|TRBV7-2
TGTGCCAGCAGCTTAGGCTTGTCTATACAGGGGTCCTACGAGCAGTACTTC
CASSLGLSIQGSYEQYF
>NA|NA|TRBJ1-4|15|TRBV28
TGTGCCAGCAGTTTTCATGGCGCCGGAGATGAAAAACTGTTTTTT
CASSFHGAGDEKLFF
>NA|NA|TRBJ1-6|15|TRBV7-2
TGTGCCAGCAGCTTTCGGGGGGGAAATAATTCACCCCTCCACTTT
CASSFRGGNNSPLHF
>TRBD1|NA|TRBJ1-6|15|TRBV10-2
TGCGCCAGCAGCGGAACGGGACAGGGGGATTCACCCCTCCACTTT
CASSGTGQGDSPLHF
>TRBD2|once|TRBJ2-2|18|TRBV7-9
TGTGCCAGCAGTCGTGCAGGGACTAGCGGGACGAACACCGGGGAGCTGTTTTTT
CASSRAGTSGTNTGELFF
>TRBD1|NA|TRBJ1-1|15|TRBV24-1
TGTGCCACTAGGCAGGGGGCCGGGACCAACACTGAAGCTTTCTTT
CATRQGAGTNTEAFF
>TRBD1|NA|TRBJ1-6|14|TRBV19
TGTGCCAGTAGTATCAGGGACAGCGTTTCACCCCTCCACTTT
CASSIRDSVSPLHF
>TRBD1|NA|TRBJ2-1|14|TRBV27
TGTGCCAGCAGTCCCGGGACAGGCTACAATGAGCAGTTCTTC
CASSPGTGYNEQFF
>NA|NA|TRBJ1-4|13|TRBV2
TGTGCCAGCAGGGGGGGATCGAATGAAAAACTGTTTTTT
CASRGGSNEKLFF